These 16 T cell receptor beta chains came from one sample sequenced in a study of blood T cell repertoires in COVID-19. TCRdb's copy holds only in-frame clones and misses some; the assay was immunoSEQ multiplex PCR. Among some 240,000 clones listed, 81% were seen once. The sample comprised peripheral blood. The origin of the receptors is a woman over 75 with COVID-19, enrolled during active disease.

The sample holds one count of this clone. The J gene is TRBJ1-4, the V gene TRBV6-5, with 7 positions matching TRBD1. Germline CDR1 is MNHEY and CDR2 is SVGAGI. V lost 0 bases, J lost 8 bases, and 6 bases stayed unmatched. The CDR3 runs to 15 residues. This CDR3 is CASSYSGGADEKLFF. DNA for the CDR3: TGTGCCAGCAGTTACTCAGGGGGCGCGGACGAAAAACTGTTTTTT.

This chain joins TRBV29-1 and TRBJ1-2; D is perhaps TRBD1 (5 bases). CDR3 length equals 12 residues. Trimming cost V 7 bases and J 0 bases, with 9 bases left between them. CDR1 is SQVTM and CDR2 is ANQGSEA in the germline V gene. The CDR3 nucleotides are TGCAGCGGGACAACCACTAACTATGGCTACACCTTC. Translated: CSGTTTNYGYTF.

DNA for the CDR3: TGTGCCAGCAGGCCCACGGGACTTATTTATGGCTACACCTTC. This gives the protein CASRPTGLIYGYTF. The rearrangement links TRBV2 to TRBJ1-2, with D maybe TRBD1 (5 bases). The CDR3 has 14 residues. The germline CDR1 and CDR2 sequences are SNHLY and FYNNEI. V shed 6 bases and J shed 5 bases, with 16 bases lying between them. Together with reference TRBV2 and TRBJ1-2, the CDR3 gives the full variable domain: EPEVTQTPSHQVTQMGQEVILRCVPISNHLYFYWYRQILGQKVEFLVSFYNNEISEKSEIFDDQFSVERPDGSNFTLKIRSTKLEDSAMYFCASRPTGLIYGYTFGSGTRLTVV.

The V and J genes are TRBV5-1 and TRBJ2-1; D gene unclear. The CDR3 length is 11 residues. Germline lookup yields CDR1 SGHRS and CDR2 YFSETQ. Trimming left V 3 bases short and J 6 bases short, with 4 bases between. CDR3 protein: CASSYFNEQFF. In DNA, the CDR3 is TGCGCCAGCAGCTACTTCAATGAGCAGTTCTTC.

About this clone itself: This CDR3 is also generated by other DNA sequences in the sample. The chain recombines TRBV18 with TRBJ1-1; 9 bases match TRBD1. The CDR3 totals 14 residues. The germline CDR1 and CDR2 sequences are KGHSH and LQKENI. V gave up 3 bases and J gave up 3 bases; unmatched junction bases: 2. CDR3 in DNA: TGTGCCAGCTCACCCAGGACAGGGGACACTGAAGCTTTCTTT. This gives the protein CASSPRTGDTEAFF.

The CDR3 spells CASSYSAWAPNSPLHF. The CDR3 bases are TGTGCCAGCAGTTACTCCGCCTGGGCGCCCAATTCACCCCTCCACTTT. V usage is TRBV6-6 and J usage is TRBJ1-6, with D hard to call. The ends were cut back, 0 bases at V and 7 bases at J, with 13 bases in the middle. This CDR3 contains 16 residues. The V gene's germline CDR1 is MNHNY and CDR2 SVGAGI (reference sequence).

This clone has more than one count but fewer than ten. The chain combines TRBV2 with TRBJ1-5; a weak D match, TRBD1 (6 bases). Germline V gives CDR1 SNHLY, CDR2 FYNNEI. V was clipped by 5 bases and J by 9 bases, with 17 bases between them. CDR3 length: 14 amino acids. The CDR3 spells CASSTGTPSGPQHF. DNA for the CDR3: TGTGCCAGCAGTACCGGGACACCGAGTGGGCCCCAGCATTTT.

V gene TRBV2 combines with J gene TRBJ1-6; D is uncertain. The CDR3 extends over 13 amino acids. The germline V gene has CDR1 SNHLY and CDR2 FYNNEI. The V end was cut by 2 bases, the J end by 10 bases, with 9 bases between. The CDR3 loop is CASSEHNRSPLHF. DNA for the CDR3: TGTGCCAGCAGTGAACATAACAGATCACCCCTCCACTTT. The full variable domain, completed using reference TRBV2 and TRBJ1-6, is EPEVTQTPSHQVTQMGQEVILRCVPISNHLYFYWYRQILGQKVEFLVSFYNNEISEKSEIFDDQFSVERPDGSNFTLKIRSTKLEDSAMYFCASSEHNRSPLHFGNGTRLTVT.

This clone was found once. In DNA, the CDR3 is TGTGCCAGCAGCCCATCCGGGGGCGGGAGCAATGAGCAGTTCTTC. Translation gives CASSPSGGGSNEQFF. The V gene is TRBV7-3, the J gene TRBJ2-1, with D perhaps matching TRBD2 (7 bases). There are 15 residues in the CDR3. Per germline, CDR1 SGHTA and CDR2 FQGTGA. Trimming pared 5 bases from V and 6 bases from J, leaving 17 bases between.

The V call is TRBV4-1, the J call TRBJ2-5; 9 nucleotides line up with TRBD1. Germline V lookup: CDR1 MGHRA, CDR2 YSYEKL. This CDR3 has 14 amino acids. V was clipped by 3 bases and J by 4 bases; unmatched bases: 3. The CDR3 reads CASSQDRGRETQYF. For the CDR3, the DNA is TGCGCCAGCAGCCAGGACAGGGGAAGAGAGACCCAGTACTTC.

The rearrangement uses TRBV30 and TRBJ2-2, with 9 bases that match TRBD1. Germline V CDR1 and CDR2: GTSNPN, SVGIG (reference sequence). The CDR3 has 13 amino acids. The trim removed 5 bases at V and 3 bases at J, leaving 1 base unmatched. In nucleotides, the CDR3 is TGTGCCTGGGACAGGGGGGACACCGGGGAGCTGTTTTTT. Translated: CAWDRGDTGELFF. Using reference TRBV30 and TRBJ2-2 for the parts outside the CDR3, the full variable domain is SQTIHQWPATLVQPVGSPLSLECTVEGTSNPNLYWYRQAAGRGLQLLFYSVGIGQISSEVPQNLSASRPQDRQFILSSKKLLLSDSGFYLCAWDRGDTGELFFGEGSRLTVL.

Concerning this clone itself: A read error may account for a junction end that differs from germline. The J gene is TRBJ1-2, the V gene TRBV3-1 (or the pseudogene TRBV3-2); the match to TRBD1 covers 10 bases. CDR1 and CDR2 from the germline V gene are LGHDT and YNNKEL (reference sequence). This CDR3 is 17 amino acids long. CDR3 nucleotide sequence: TGTGCCAGCAACCAAAGGGACAGGGGATTTTTTAACTATGGCTACACCTTC. It codes for CASNQRDRGFFNYGYTF.

The rearrangement links TRBV2 to TRBJ1-6; D may be TRBD1 (5 bases). Per the germline V gene, CDR1 is SNHLY and CDR2 is FYNNEI. CDR3 size: 15 residues. The V end was cut by 4 bases, the J end by 9 bases, with 16 bases between. DNA of the CDR3: TGTGCCAGCAGTGGTAGGCAGGGTATAAGTTCACCCCTCCACTTT. Protein: CASSGRQGISSPLHF.

V is TRBV19 and J is TRBJ2-5; 10 nucleotides agree with TRBD2. Losses at the gene ends were 10 bases for V and 4 bases for J; bases not matched to a gene: 12. Per germline, CDR1 LNHDA and CDR2 SQIVND (reference sequence). The CDR3 spans 15 residues. Here the CDR3 DNA reads TGTGCCACCCGAAGAGCGGGAGGGCCCTTAGAGACCCAGTACTTC. Translating it yields CATRRAGGPLETQYF.

The V and J genes are TRBV6-5 and TRBJ2-3, with TRBD2 matching over 9 bases. The CDR3 is made up of 15 amino acids. J lost 6 bases, V lost 2 bases, and 6 bases had no gene match. Germline CDR1 is MNHEY and CDR2 is SVGAGI. The CDR3 loop reads CASSYPGRGGDTQYF. For the CDR3, the DNA is TGTGCCAGCAGTTACCCGGGGCGGGGGGGCGATACGCAGTATTTT.

V and J are TRBV18 and TRBJ2-1; TRBD2 agrees at 8 bases. The germline gives CDR1 KGHSH, CDR2 LQKENI. The CDR3 length is 15 residues. V dropped 0 bases and J dropped 9; count of bases not matched to a gene: 7. The CDR3 DNA follows: TGTGCCAGCTCACCACCCGGGGGGGATGGGGGTGAGCAGTTCTTC. It codes for CASSPPGGDGGEQFF.